This is a list of T cell receptor beta chains from one sample in a study of T-cell memory formation after mild COVID-19. TCRdb reanalysed the 5' RACE reads using MiXCR and keeps one entry per CDR3 protein. The sample lists some 120,000 distinct CDR3 sequences; 16% were seen once. Sequenced sample: PBMCs or a T cell subset sorted from them (not recorded which). The source of these receptors is an adult woman who had mild COVID-19 (a few samples of this study predate the infection). Cell type and time point are not known. Each CDR3 is given with its conserved first and last residue. The D gene is left open where the match is weak. Clone size is stated in some rows and not others, as once, few, many or a class when expanded.

J: TRBJ2-1; V: TRBV6-2/TRBV6-3; size: NA; D: NA; CDR3: CASSYSSVSSYNEQFF; DNA: TGTGCCAGCAGTTACTCCTCGGTAAGCTCCTACAATGAGCAGTTCTTC
J: TRBJ2-1; V: TRBV5-1; size: many; D: TRBD2; CDR3: CASKGGEGIYNEQFF; DNA: TGCGCCAGCAAAGGAGGGGAGGGGATATACAATGAGCAGTTCTTC
J: TRBJ2-2; V: TRBV29-1; size: many; D: TRBD2; CDR3: CSARAGDTGELFF; DNA: TGCAGCGCCCGGGCGGGGGACACCGGGGAGCTGTTTTTT
J: TRBJ2-2; V: TRBV4-1; size: NA; D: NA; CDR3: CASSQDGSGNTGELFF; DNA: TGCGCCAGCAGCCAAGATGGTTCGGGGAACACCGGGGAGCTGTTTTTT
J: TRBJ2-5; V: TRBV12-3/TRBV12-4; size: few; D: NA; CDR3: CASSSPPETQYF; DNA: TGTGCCAGCAGTAGTCCTCCCGAGACCCAGTACTTC
J: TRBJ1-1; V: TRBV18; size: many; D: NA; CDR3: CASSPPIMGRTEAFF; DNA: TGTGCCAGCTCACCACCGATAATGGGGAGAACTGAAGCTTTCTTT
J: TRBJ2-2; V: TRBV7-9; size: NA; D: NA; CDR3: CASGPRGENTGELFF; DNA: TGTGCCAGCGGGCCTCGAGGAGAGAACACCGGGGAGCTGTTTTTT
J: TRBJ2-1; V: TRBV27; size: few; D: TRBD2; CDR3: CASSFRIGGRRDEQFF; DNA: TGTGCCAGCAGTTTCCGGATCGGCGGGAGAAGAGATGAGCAGTTCTTC
J: TRBJ2-7; V: TRBV9; size: few; D: NA; CDR3: CASSPRITTSSYEQYF; DNA: TGTGCCAGCAGCCCTAGGATCACGACGAGCTCCTACGAGCAGTACTTC
J: TRBJ2-1; V: TRBV27; size: NA; D: NA; CDR3: CASSFGFVGIVNEQFF; DNA: TGTGCCAGCAGTTTCGGCTTCGTCGGGATAGTAAATGAGCAGTTCTTC
J: TRBJ2-7; V: TRBV12-3/TRBV12-4; size: few; D: NA; CDR3: CASSFRVSYEQYF; DNA: TGTGCCAGCAGTTTCAGGGTCTCCTACGAGCAGTACTTC
J: TRBJ1-1; V: TRBV28; size: few; D: NA; CDR3: CASSSPNRVTNTEAFF; DNA: TGTGCCAGCAGTTCGCCGAACAGGGTTACGAACACTGAAGCTTTCTTT
J: TRBJ1-4; V: TRBV30; size: NA; D: NA; CDR3: CACQTKGSNEKLFF; DNA: TGTGCCTGCCAGACCAAGGGGTCTAATGAAAAACTGTTTTTT
J: TRBJ2-1; V: TRBV6-5; size: NA; D: TRBD2; CDR3: CASSYSGSGNYNEQFF; DNA: TGTGCCAGCAGTTACTCGGGTAGCGGGAACTACAATGAGCAGTTCTTC
J: TRBJ2-3; V: TRBV9; size: few; D: NA; CDR3: CASSVARIPDTQYF; DNA: TGTGCCAGCAGCGTAGCCAGGATACCAGATACGCAGTATTTT
J: TRBJ1-1; V: TRBV12-3/TRBV12-4; size: few; D: NA; CDR3: CASSLDRSGTEAFF; DNA: TGTGCCAGCAGTTTAGACCGCTCTGGGACTGAAGCTTTCTTT
J: TRBJ2-5; V: TRBV12-3/TRBV12-4; size: NA; D: NA; CDR3: CASSRTTGETQYF; DNA: TGTGCCAGCAGTCGAACGACGGGAGAGACCCAGTACTTC
J: TRBJ1-1; V: TRBV5-1; size: NA; D: TRBD1; CDR3: CASSLGGTVNTEAFF; DNA: TGCGCCAGCAGCTTGGGTGGGACAGTGAACACTGAAGCTTTCTTT
J: TRBJ2-2; V: TRBV14; size: NA; D: NA; CDR3: CASSQVGTNTGELFF; DNA: TGTGCCAGCAGCCAGGTTGGGACGAACACCGGGGAGCTGTTTTTT
J: TRBJ2-7; V: TRBV6-5; size: NA; D: TRBD1; CDR3: CASSFTYRGEQYF; DNA: TGTGCCAGCAGTTTCACGTACAGGGGCGAGCAGTACTTC
J: TRBJ2-1; V: TRBV20-1; size: NA; D: TRBD2; CDR3: CSASLLAGLSSYNEQFF; DNA: TGCAGTGCTTCGCTCCTAGCGGGCCTATCTTCCTACAATGAGCAGTTCTTC
J: TRBJ2-7; V: TRBV10-3; size: few; D: TRBD2; CDR3: CAAGGDEQYF; DNA: TGTGCCGCGGGGGGGGACGAGCAGTACTTC
J: TRBJ2-1; V: TRBV6-2/TRBV6-3; size: NA; D: TRBD2; CDR3: CASSSVTSGVYNEQFF; DNA: TGTGCCAGCAGTTCGGTGACTAGCGGGGTATACAATGAGCAGTTCTTC
J: TRBJ1-1; V: TRBV7-9; size: NA; D: TRBD1; CDR3: CASSLTGQGPNTEAFF; DNA: TGTGCCAGCAGCTTAACGGGACAGGGGCCTAACACTGAAGCTTTCTTT
J: TRBJ2-7; V: TRBV6-1; size: few; D: TRBD2; CDR3: CASSVSGSESSYEQYF; DNA: TGTGCCAGCAGCGTTAGCGGGAGCGAAAGCTCCTACGAGCAGTACTTC
J: TRBJ2-5; V: TRBV7-8; size: NA; D: NA; CDR3: CASSLGRSGQETQYF; DNA: TGTGCCAGCAGCTTAGGGAGGAGCGGTCAAGAGACCCAGTACTTC
J: TRBJ2-7; V: TRBV12-3/TRBV12-4; size: few; D: TRBD1; CDR3: CASSFGTGLPYEQYF; DNA: TGTGCCAGCAGTTTCGGGACAGGCCTTCCCTACGAGCAGTACTTC
J: TRBJ2-1; V: TRBV5-1; size: NA; D: TRBD1; CDR3: CASSPEDRSYNEQFF; DNA: TGCGCCAGCAGCCCCGAGGACAGGTCCTACAATGAGCAGTTCTTC
J: TRBJ2-7; V: TRBV15; size: few; D: TRBD1; CDR3: CATSRDPTGADTYEQYF; DNA: TGTGCCACCAGCAGAGATCCGACAGGGGCCGATACCTACGAGCAGTACTTC
J: TRBJ2-7; V: TRBV28; size: NA; D: NA; CDR3: CASSPDWAGYEQYF; DNA: TGTGCCAGCAGTCCTGACTGGGCGGGTTACGAGCAGTACTTC
J: TRBJ1-2; V: TRBV6-1; size: NA; D: NA; CDR3: CASSHEITRSGYNF; DNA: TGTGCCAGCAGCCATGAAATAACTCGGAGTGGCTACAACTTC
J: TRBJ2-5; V: TRBV15; size: few; D: NA; CDR3: CATSISRGRGETQYF; DNA: TGTGCCACCAGCATATCGAGGGGGAGGGGAGAGACCCAGTACTTC
J: TRBJ2-3; V: TRBV12-3/TRBV12-4; size: NA; D: NA; CDR3: CASSLLGGATDTQYF; DNA: TGTGCCAGCAGTTTATTAGGGGGGGCCACAGATACGCAGTATTTT
J: TRBJ2-1; V: TRBV6-4; size: NA; D: NA; CDR3: CASSDLRGGNEQFF; DNA: TGTGCCAGCAGTGACTTAAGAGGGGGGAATGAGCAGTTCTTC
J: TRBJ1-3; V: TRBV18; size: NA; D: NA; CDR3: CASSPPNSGGRNTIYF; DNA: TGTGCCAGCTCACCACCGAATTCGGGGGGTAGAAACACCATATATTTT
J: TRBJ2-2; V: TRBV7-6; size: NA; D: NA; CDR3: CASSPGIAGELFF; DNA: TGTGCCAGCAGCCCCGGGATAGCGGGGGAGCTGTTTTTT